The next 26 T cell receptor beta chains were all read from a single sample in a study of identical twins. Each CDR3 protein is one row after TCRdb ran MiXCR on the 5' RACE reads. The profile shows fewer than 550,000 distinct CDR3 sequences, roughly 15% of them singletons. This sample was also put to use in a study of yellow fever vaccine responses in identical twins.

Sequenced sample: CD4+ T cells sorted from blood. These receptors all come from a woman under 30 in good health.

This chain connects TRBV7-3 to TRBJ2-3; the D is unclear. The germline V gene has CDR1 SGHTA and CDR2 FQGTGA. This CDR3 region has 15 residues. Deletions cut 2 bases from V and 0 bases from J, with 9 bases between. CDR3 sequence (DNA): TGTGCCAGCAGCTTACAGGCGGCCAGCACAGATACGCAGTATTTT. Translating gives CASSLQAASTDTQYF.

This clonotype was picked up a small number of times. J is TRBJ2-5 and V is TRBV29-1, with a possible D match to TRBD2 (5 bases). The CDR3 length is 13 residues. Trimming stripped 3 bases from V and 5 bases from J, with 13 bases between. Germline V CDR1 and CDR2: SQVTM, ANQGSEA. The DNA for the CDR3 is TGCAGCGTTGAGGCCGGACTTGGGGAGACCCAGTACTTC. Amino acid sequence: CSVEAGLGETQYF. The full variable domain, with the rest looked up from reference TRBV29-1 and TRBJ2-5, is SAVISQKPSRDICQRGTSLTIQCQVDSQVTMMFWYRQQPGQSLTLIATANQGSEATYESGFVIDKFPISRPNLTFSTLTVSNMSPEDSSIYLCSVEAGLGETQYFGPGTRLLVL.

The chain employs TRBV20-1 and TRBJ2-1, with TRBD2 matching 12 bases. The CDR3 extends over 15 amino acids. Per germline, CDR1 DFQATT and CDR2 SNEGSKA (reference sequence). Trimming at V came to 5 bases and at J to 5 bases, leaving 7 bases not matched to a gene. CDR3 amino acids: CSADTRLAGDNEQFF. In nucleotides, the CDR3 is TGCAGTGCTGATACTAGACTAGCGGGGGACAATGAGCAGTTCTTC.

V and J are TRBV15 and TRBJ2-5; 10 bases are a match to TRBD2. Germline values: CDR1 LNHNV, CDR2 YYDKDF (reference sequence). The CDR3 extends over 17 amino acids. The V gene end was trimmed by 4 bases and the J gene end by 2 bases; junction bases not matched to a gene: 10. The CDR3 protein is CATSKREGRRDQETQYF. The CDR3 coding sequence is TGTGCCACCAGCAAGCGGGAGGGCCGTAGGGATCAAGAGACCCAGTACTTC.

This clonotype has a handful of counts. CDR3 in DNA: TGTGCCAGCAGCTTAGCCGGGACAGGGGCGAAAGAGACCCAGTACTTC. Its protein product is CASSLAGTGAKETQYF. V usage is TRBV11-2 and J usage is TRBJ2-5, with 10 bases lining up with TRBD1. V shed 1 base, J shed 3 bases, and the junction held 5 bases outside the gene matches. Germline V gives CDR1 SGHAT, CDR2 FQNNGV. There are 16 residues in the CDR3.

The rearrangement uses TRBV3-1 and TRBJ2-1, with D unclear. Germline-derived CDR1 and CDR2 are LGHDT and YNNKEL (reference sequence). CDR3 length equals 12 residues. V lost 2 bases to trimming and J lost 8 bases, with 7 bases between them. The CDR3 here is CASSQTDDEQFF. DNA of the CDR3: TGTGCCAGCAGCCAAACGGACGATGAGCAGTTCTTC.

CDR3 residues: CASGGRNEKLFF. The CDR3, as DNA: TGTGCCAGCGGAGGACGTAATGAAAAACTGTTTTTT. V is TRBV6-5 and J is TRBJ1-4; no reliable D call. The V gene's germline CDR1 is MNHEY and CDR2 SVGAGI. CDR3 length: 12 amino acids. Trimming took off 8 bases at V and 4 bases at J, with 8 bases between the two ends.

This clonotype appeared many times. J is TRBJ2-5 and V is TRBV20-1; TRBD1 aligns across 8 bases. The CDR3 contains 13 residues. Germline V lookup: CDR1 DFQATT, CDR2 SNEGSKA (reference sequence). V lost 1 base to trimming and J lost 5 bases; unmatched junction nucleotides: 3. As DNA, the CDR3 is TGCAGTGCTAGAGCAGGGGGCGGGGAGACCCAGTACTTC. This translates into CSARAGGGETQYF.

There are a few counts of this clonotype. V gene TRBV4-2 combines with J gene TRBJ2-1; TRBD2 matches at 7 bases. The trim removed 3 bases at V and 2 bases at J, leaving 7 bases unmatched. The germline gives CDR1 LGHNA, CDR2 YNFKEQ. This CDR3 comprises 16 residues. The CDR3 nucleotides are TGTGCCAGCAGCCACCCCTTGGCGGGAGCCTACAATGAGCAGTTCTTC. Translating gives CASSHPLAGAYNEQFF.

In its sample, this clonotype was seen a few times. V and J are TRBV20-1 and TRBJ2-1, with D uncertain. This CDR3 has 11 residues. The germline CDR1 and CDR2 sequences are DFQATT and SNEGSKA (reference sequence). Deletions cut 3 bases from V and 3 bases from J, with 3 bases between. The CDR3 reads CSASIYNEQFF. The CDR3, as DNA: TGCAGTGCTAGTATCTACAATGAGCAGTTCTTC.

The V gene is TRBV6-5, the J gene TRBJ2-5; D remains ambiguous. Germline CDR1 reads MNHEY; CDR2 reads SVGAGI. The CDR3 is 16 amino acids. V was cut by 0 bases and J by 1 base, with 12 bases left in between. CDR3 sequence: CASSYSGLRSQETQYF. The CDR3 nucleotides read TGTGCCAGCAGTTACTCGGGCCTCAGAAGCCAAGAGACCCAGTACTTC.

The chain recombines TRBV7-9 with TRBJ1-4, with 10 positions matching TRBD1. The trim removed 5 bases at V and 5 bases at J, leaving 2 bases unmatched. The CDR3 is 14 residues long. CDR1 is SEHNR and CDR2 is FQNEAQ in the germline V gene (reference sequence). As DNA, the CDR3 is TGTGCCAGCAGCAAGGGACAGGGGAATGAAAAACTGTTTTTT. It translates to CASSKGQGNEKLFF.

V usage is TRBV28 and J usage is TRBJ1-5, with D possibly being TRBD1 (6 bases). The CDR3 has 17 amino acids. The germline V and J ends were trimmed by 4 bases and 0 bases, with 16 bases remaining between them. The V gene's germline CDR1 is MDHEN and CDR2 SYDVKM. As DNA, the CDR3 is TGTGCCAGCAGTTCCCCCGGGACAATTAATAGCAATCAGCCCCAGCATTTT. It encodes CASSSPGTINSNQPQHF.

This clonotype was detected only a few times. The chain links TRBV20-1 to TRBJ1-2; 7 nucleotides align to TRBD1. The junction had 7 bases not matched to a gene; V was cut back by 4 bases and J by 8 bases. This CDR3 is built from 12 residues. Germline CDR1 reads DFQATT; CDR2 reads SNEGSKA (reference sequence). CDR3 nucleotides: TGCAGTGCTAAGACAGGGTCGAGGGGCTACACCTTC. Translating it yields CSAKTGSRGYTF.

CDR3 nucleotides: TGTGCCAGCAGCGTGACTTTTCAAGAGACCCAGTACTTC. It translates to CASSVTFQETQYF. The chain uses TRBV2 and TRBJ2-5; D not resolved. V was clipped by 6 bases and J by 2 bases, with 10 bases between them. The germline V gene has CDR1 SNHLY and CDR2 FYNNEI. CDR3 length equals 13 residues.

In its sample, this clonotype was seen a few times. The genes are TRBV20-1 and TRBJ2-1, with D maybe TRBD2 (5 bases). Trimming shortened V by 3 bases and J by 3 bases, and 15 bases separated the two germline ends. CDR1 is DFQATT and CDR2 is SNEGSKA in the germline V gene (reference sequence). CDR3 length equals 15 residues. CDR3 in amino acids: CSASGGSTYYNEQFF. The CDR3 DNA follows: TGCAGTGCTAGTGGAGGCAGTACCTACTACAATGAGCAGTTCTTC.

This clonotype was counted only a few times. The chain uses TRBV13 and TRBJ2-1; no firm D call. This CDR3 is built from 14 residues. Germline values: CDR1 PRHDT, CDR2 FYEKMQ (reference sequence). The V and J ends lost 5 bases and 0 bases respectively, with 8 bases between them. This CDR3 is CASSSYSSYNEQFF. The CDR3 DNA sequence: TGTGCCAGCAGCAGCTATAGCTCCTACAATGAGCAGTTCTTC.

The V gene is TRBV2, the J gene TRBJ2-3; unclear D gene. V was pared by 11 bases and J by 0 bases, with 24 bases between. Per the germline V gene, CDR1 is SNHLY and CDR2 is FYNNEI. The CDR3 length is 17 residues. The CDR3 sequence is CAFCLRPPSLSTDTQYF. The CDR3 DNA reads TGTGCCTTCTGTTTAAGGCCCCCATCGCTAAGCACAGATACGCAGTATTTT.

This chain links TRBV18 with TRBJ2-2; D remains ambiguous. This CDR3 region has 14 residues. The germline CDR1 and CDR2 sequences are KGHSH and LQKENI. Trimming stripped 6 bases from V and 2 bases from J, with 10 bases between. CDR3 sequence reads: CASSGQTNTGELFF. CDR3 nucleotides: TGTGCCAGCTCCGGGCAGACAAACACCGGGGAGCTGTTTTTT.

This clonotype was counted between two and nine times. The chain links TRBV5-1 to TRBJ1-5, with D unclear. Trimming removed 0 bases at V and 9 bases at J, with 13 bases between. The CDR3 spans 14 residues. Germline CDR1 SGHRS, CDR2 YFSETQ. The CDR3, as DNA: TGCGCCAGCAGCTTGGCCAGTCAGACGGGGCCCCAGCATTTT. The encoded protein is CASSLASQTGPQHF.

This clonotype has a count of ten or more. CDR3 protein: CASGPPGLAAVEQYF. The CDR3 nucleotides are TGTGCTAGTGGACCACCGGGACTAGCGGCCGTGGAGCAGTACTTC. This chain links TRBV12-5 with TRBJ2-7; 11 nucleotides align to TRBD2. J was trimmed by 7 bases and V by 6 bases; bases with no gene match: 11. This CDR3 spans 15 amino acids. Germline V gene data show CDR1 as LGHNT and CDR2 as FRNRAP.

This chain uses TRBV5-1 with TRBJ2-7; no clear D gene. Trimming removed 0 bases at V and 4 bases at J, with 8 bases between. The CDR3 loop spans 13 amino acids. CDR1 and CDR2 from the germline V gene are SGHRS and YFSETQ. The CDR3, as DNA: TGCGCCAGCAGCTTGGGGGAATGGTACGAGCAGTACTTC. Protein product: CASSLGEWYEQYF.

This clonotype was seen a handful of times. V and J are TRBV6-1 and TRBJ2-2, with D possibly matching TRBD2 (5 bases). The V end was cut by 6 bases, the J end by 6 bases, with 14 bases between. The CDR3 consists of 14 residues. CDR1 MNHNS and CDR2 SASEGT come from the germline V gene. CDR3 protein: CASSALVRSGELFF. CDR3 bases: TGTGCCAGCAGCGCACTAGTGAGGTCCGGGGAGCTGTTTTTT.

This clonotype was detected only a few times. The CDR3, as DNA: TGCAGTGCAGGACTAGCGGGAGCAATCCGCAATGAGCAGTTCTTC. It encodes CSAGLAGAIRNEQFF. This chain links TRBV20-1 with TRBJ2-1, with TRBD2 identical over 13 bases. Germline lookup yields CDR1 DFQATT and CDR2 SNEGSKA (reference sequence). After removal of 6 bases from V and 6 bases from J, the junction contained 8 bases not matched to a gene. The CDR3 is made up of 15 amino acids.

This clonotype was seen only a few times. This chain uses TRBV12-3 or TRBV12-4 with TRBJ2-1; 7 bases map to TRBD2. The CDR3 runs 18 residues. V lost 7 bases to trimming and J lost 0 bases; unmatched junction nucleotides: 15. The DNA of the CDR3 is TGTGCCAGCACATGGGGAGGGAGCACCCACCCCTCCTACAATGAGCAGTTCTTC. Encoded protein: CASTWGGSTHPSYNEQFF.

V usage is TRBV10-3 and J usage is TRBJ2-1; either TRBD1 or TRBD2 may fit D (5 bases each). Germline V gene sequence: CDR1 ENHRY, CDR2 SYGVKD. The CDR3 spans 13 residues. Deletions cut 3 bases from V and 8 bases from J, with 11 bases between. CDR3 nucleotide sequence: TGTGCCATCAGTGATTTACGAGGGGATGAGCAGTTCTTC. Encoded protein: CAISDLRGDEQFF.